This T cell receptor (beta chain) appears in the sequencing data of a study of CD8 T cells in ankylosing spondylitis. This CDR3 contains 14 residues. V was clipped by 5 bases and J by 5 bases; unmatched bases: 7. Germline loops: CDR1 LNHNV, CDR2 YYDKDF (reference sequence). Libraries for TCR beta were made by quantitative 5'-RACE with molecular barcodes. One entry per CDR3 protein results from TCRdb running MiXCR on the 5' RACE reads. This sample has a few hundred thousand distinct CDR3 sequences, with around 21% found just once. Comments on this clonotype: The antigen remains undetermined.

Whole-study findings and limits: As for the disease-linked clones, they showed a CD8+ phenotype and occurred at relatively low frequencies in peripheral blood. Reported data indicate significant enrichment of disease-linked clones within matched ankylosing spondylitis synovial fluid. Some motif variants were previously reported in reactive arthritis synovial fluid and blood.

Sequenced sample: blood, either unsorted or a sorted T cell fraction (not recorded which). The rearrangement links TRBV15 to TRBJ2-7; 9 positions agree with TRBD2. This clonotype was obtained from a female donor with ankylosing spondylitis or in good health (not recorded which). The CDR3 region is CATSATSGFNEQYF. For the CDR3, the DNA is TGTGCCACCAGCGCGACTAGCGGCTTTAACGAGCAGTACTTC.